The 12 T cell receptor beta chains presented below share a single source sample, sequenced in a study of blood T cell repertoires in COVID-19. The table came from immunoSEQ multiplex PCR; TCRdb's copy has only in-frame clones and leaves some out. The table has a few hundred thousand clones, more than 65% seen once. Sequences were obtained from peripheral blood. These receptors were taken from a woman aged 25-40 years who had recovered from COVID-19.

In nucleotides, the CDR3 is TGTGCCAGCAGTCCTACTAGCGGGGTTTCGAACACCGGGGAGCTGTTTTTT. Translation: CASSPTSGVSNTGELFF. The chain uses TRBV6-6 and TRBJ2-2, with 10 bases identical to TRBD2. This CDR3 is built from 17 residues. Germline values: CDR1 MNHNY, CDR2 SVGAGI (reference sequence). J lost 0 bases, V lost 5 bases, and 6 bases had no gene match.

This clone occurred once. The chain has TRBV5-6 and TRBJ1-4; no firm D call. This CDR3 is 14 amino acids long. Trimming stripped 2 bases from V and 4 bases from J, with 9 bases between. Germline assignment: CDR1 SGHDT and CDR2 YYEEEE. CDR3 sequence reads: CASSFRHLNEKLFF. The DNA of the CDR3 is TGTGCCAGCAGCTTCAGGCACCTTAATGAAAAACTGTTTTTT. The variable domain in full, with the rest retrieved from reference TRBV5-6 and TRBJ1-4, is DAGVTQSPTHLIKTRGQQVTLRCSPKSGHDTVSWYQQALGQGPQFIFQYYEEEERQRGNFPDRFSGHQFPNYSSELNVNALLLGDSALYLCASSFRHLNEKLFFGSGTQLSVL.

The rearrangement links TRBV29-1 to TRBJ2-7, with TRBD1 identical over 11 bases. V lost 4 bases and J lost 6; bases outside the gene matches: 11. Germline V gene lookup returns CDR1 SQVTM and CDR2 ANQGSEA. This CDR3 region has 15 residues. The chain's CDR3 is CSVVHPGQGAFEQYF. DNA of the CDR3: TGCAGCGTTGTCCACCCCGGACAGGGGGCTTTCGAGCAGTACTTC.

The chain recombines TRBV24-1 with TRBJ2-6; no clear D. Trimming cost V 3 bases and J 1 base, with 12 bases left between them. Germline lookup yields CDR1 KGHDR and CDR2 SFDVKD. The CDR3 spans 17 residues. For the CDR3, the DNA is TGTGCCACCAGTGATCCCCGAACTCCATCTGGGGCCAACGTCCTGACTTTC. Translation: CATSDPRTPSGANVLTF.

The rearrangement uses TRBV27 and TRBJ2-3; D gene unclear. This CDR3 is built from 15 residues. V lost 4 bases and J 0 bases, leaving 11 bases between the germline ends. Per germline, CDR1 MNHEY and CDR2 SMNVEV (reference sequence). CDR3 sequence: CASSSIGASTDTQYF. Here the CDR3 DNA reads TGTGCCAGCAGTTCCATCGGAGCTAGCACAGATACGCAGTATTTT.

The CDR3 protein is CASSLETGGIGYTF. In DNA, the CDR3 is TGTGCCAGCAGCTTAGAAACCGGGGGTATTGGCTACACCTTC. The chain links TRBV11-2 to TRBJ1-2, with D perhaps TRBD1 (5 bases). The germline CDR1 and CDR2 sequences are SGHAT and FQNNGV. The ends were cut back, 0 bases at V and 7 bases at J, with 12 bases in the middle. The CDR3 is made up of 14 amino acids.

This chain connects TRBV11-2 to TRBJ2-5; 7 bases agree with TRBD1. CDR1 and CDR2 from the germline V gene are SGHAT and FQNNGV. The trim removed 2 bases at V and 1 base at J, leaving 4 bases unmatched. There are 15 residues in the CDR3. The CDR3 region is CASSLSTGIQETQYF. The CDR3 bases are TGTGCCAGCAGCTTATCGACAGGGATCCAAGAGACCCAGTACTTC. Full variable domain (missing parts from reference TRBV11-2 and TRBJ2-5): EAGVAQSPRYKIIEKRQSVAFWCNPISGHATLYWYQQILGQGPKLLIQFQNNGVVDDSQLPKDRFSAERLKGVDSTLKIQPAKLEDSAVYLCASSLSTGIQETQYFGPGTRLLVL.

V is TRBV27 and J is TRBJ2-2, with no clear D. The CDR3 sequence is 14 residues long. V lost 2 bases, J lost 6 bases, and 10 bases lay in between. Germline CDR1 and CDR2: MNHEY and SMNVEV (reference sequence). CDR3 amino acids: CASSLGSRPGELFF. The CDR3 DNA follows: TGTGCCAGCAGTTTAGGTAGCCGACCCGGGGAGCTGTTTTTT.

The rearrangement uses TRBV6-5 and TRBJ1-6; the match to TRBD1 covers 7 bases. The V gene end was trimmed by 6 bases and the J gene end by 11 bases; junction bases not matched to a gene: 13. The CDR3 runs 15 residues. CDR1 and CDR2 from the germline V gene are MNHEY and SVGAGI. This CDR3 reads CASRRQGNTSAPLHF. CDR3 DNA sequence: TGTGCCAGCAGGAGACAGGGTAACACCTCCGCACCCCTCCACTTT.

The chain employs TRBV19 and TRBJ1-5; 11 bases are shared with TRBD1. In germline, CDR1 is LNHDA, CDR2 SQIVND (reference sequence). J lost 1 base, V lost 4 bases, and 6 bases had no gene match. There are 17 residues in the CDR3. CDR3 sequence: CASSTGQGARSNQPQHF. The CDR3, as DNA: TGTGCCAGTAGTACTGGACAGGGGGCTAGGAGCAATCAGCCCCAGCATTTT.

The V call is TRBV10-3, the J call TRBJ2-5, with D possibly being TRBD1 (7 bases). The CDR3 consists of 16 residues. Germline-derived CDR1 and CDR2 are ENHRY and SYGVKD. The V gene lost 4 bases and the J gene lost 5 bases, with 20 bases spanning the gap. The CDR3 spells CAISAPPRGADETQYF. The CDR3 nucleotides read TGTGCCATCAGTGCCCCTCCCAGGGGGGCGGATGAGACCCAGTACTTC.

This clone has just one count. This chain connects TRBV5-4 to TRBJ2-5; D remains unclear. Trimming took 2 bases from V and 3 from J, leaving 11 bases between them. This CDR3 spans 14 amino acids. The germline CDR1 and CDR2 sequences are SGHNT and YYREEE (reference sequence). DNA of the CDR3: TGTGCCAGCAGCTTAAAGATGGCAGAAGAGACCCAGTACTTC. Its protein product is CASSLKMAEETQYF.